This TCR beta chain was documented in a study of cytomegalovirus exposure and HLA in healthy donors. Study-level results: Prediction of most subjects' HLA-A and HLA-B alleles by TCR beta sequences was reportedly accurate. A prior analysis recorded that most TCR beta V segments were productive about 90% or about 30% of the time. Common viral pathogens seemed to be connected with several of the most significant clusters, according to a later analysis.

The PCR employed 60 Vbeta primers together with 13 Jbeta primers. Clones were read by immunoSEQ multiplex PCR, and TCRdb kept only the in-frame ones, dropping some. The table records 180,000 or so clones, roughly 84% of them present only once. The CDR3 contains 14 residues. V shed 4 bases, J shed 2 bases, and the junction held 5 bases outside the gene matches. The germline CDR1 and CDR2 sequences are SGHDN and FVKESK. For this clone: Its antigen is unknown. The identical CDR3 is also encoded by other nucleotide sequences in the sample.

Sequencing was performed on PBMCs. The chain has TRBV14 and TRBJ2-7; 7 bases line up with TRBD1. This clonotype was obtained from a male donor in good health and CMV-seronegative. Here the CDR3 reads CASSLSTGPYEQYF. In nucleotides, the CDR3 is TGTGCCAGCAGCCTATCGACAGGGCCCTACGAGCAGTACTTC.